The rows below give T cell receptor beta chains drawn from one sample of a study of blood T cell repertoires in COVID-19. Sequencing used immunoSEQ multiplex PCR; TCRdb keeps in-frame clones, though not all of them. This table holds some 100,000 clones, approximately 89% found once. Sample: peripheral blood. Receptor source: a man in his sixties with acute or convalescent COVID-19. Both conserved end residues are part of each CDR3. The order of the fields is D gene, V gene, clone size, J gene, CDR3 DNA, CDR3 protein. The D gene is left open where the match is weak. Size is omitted from some rows. Given values are once, few, many or a class for expanded clones.

d_call: .; v_call: TRBV5-1; clone_size: .; j_call: TRBJ2-1; cdr3_nt: TGCGCCAGCAGCTTACCCAAAGGAGGGGACAATGAGCAGTTCTTC; cdr3_aa: CASSLPKGGDNEQFF
d_call: TRBD2; v_call: TRBV29-1; clone_size: .; j_call: TRBJ2-1; cdr3_nt: TGCAGCGTTGACCTAGCGGTTTACAATGAGCAGTTCTTC; cdr3_aa: CSVDLAVYNEQFF
d_call: .; v_call: TRBV5-1; clone_size: .; j_call: TRBJ2-3; cdr3_nt: TGCGCCAGCAGCTTGGATGTGTCCACTAGCACAGATACGCAGTATTTT; cdr3_aa: CASSLDVSTSTDTQYF
d_call: TRBD2; v_call: TRBV27; clone_size: .; j_call: TRBJ2-3; cdr3_nt: TGTGCCAGCAGTTTTACCCCTAGCGGGAGAGATACGCAGTATTTT; cdr3_aa: CASSFTPSGRDTQYF
d_call: TRBD2; v_call: TRBV5-6; clone_size: .; j_call: TRBJ2-1; cdr3_nt: TGTGCCAGCAGCTCCCTGATAGCGGGAGGCAGCCCCTACAATGAGCAGTTCTTC; cdr3_aa: CASSSLIAGGSPYNEQFF
d_call: .; v_call: TRBV29-1; clone_size: .; j_call: TRBJ2-4; cdr3_nt: TGCAGCGTTGGAGGTCTGGAGAAAAACATTCAGTACTTC; cdr3_aa: CSVGGLEKNIQYF
d_call: TRBD1; v_call: TRBV7-9; clone_size: .; j_call: TRBJ2-1; cdr3_nt: TGTGCCAGCAGCTGGGGACAGTACAATGAGCAGTTCTTC; cdr3_aa: CASSWGQYNEQFF
d_call: .; v_call: TRBV27; clone_size: .; j_call: TRBJ1-2; cdr3_nt: TGTGCCAGCAGTTTGTCGAGGAATGGCTATGGCTACACCTTC; cdr3_aa: CASSLSRNGYGYTF
d_call: .; v_call: TRBV10-3; clone_size: .; j_call: TRBJ1-5; cdr3_nt: TGTGCCATCAGTCAGGACAGCTTCAATCAGCCCCAGCATTTT; cdr3_aa: CAISQDSFNQPQHF
d_call: .; v_call: TRBV24-1; clone_size: once; j_call: TRBJ2-1; cdr3_nt: TGTGCCACCAGTGATCAGAGACAGGTTGGCAATGAGCAGTTCTTC; cdr3_aa: CATSDQRQVGNEQFF
d_call: .; v_call: TRBV5-1; clone_size: .; j_call: TRBJ2-7; cdr3_nt: TGCGCCAGCAGCTTGGCCGGGACACTTACCTACGAGCAGTACTTC; cdr3_aa: CASSLAGTLTYEQYF
d_call: TRBD1; v_call: TRBV7-2; clone_size: once; j_call: TRBJ1-5; cdr3_nt: TGTGCCAGCGCCAGGACAGGGAACGGGCAGCCCCAGCATTTT; cdr3_aa: CASARTGNGQPQHF
d_call: .; v_call: TRBV4-1; clone_size: once; j_call: TRBJ1-5; cdr3_nt: TGCGCCAGCAGCCAAGATAATGGGCGTCAGCCCCAGCATTTT; cdr3_aa: CASSQDNGRQPQHF
d_call: .; v_call: TRBV6-6; clone_size: .; j_call: TRBJ2-1; cdr3_nt: TGTGCCAGCGAGGCCGCCAACAATGAGCAGTTCTTC; cdr3_aa: CASEAANNEQFF
d_call: TRBD2; v_call: TRBV6-1; clone_size: .; j_call: TRBJ2-5; cdr3_nt: TGTGCCAGCAGTGAGGCGCGGGGGAGAGAGACCCAGTACTTC; cdr3_aa: CASSEARGRETQYF
d_call: .; v_call: TRBV10-3; clone_size: .; j_call: TRBJ1-5; cdr3_nt: TGTGCCATCAGTGAAGGAGGGGCAGAACAGCCCCAGCATTTT; cdr3_aa: CAISEGGAEQPQHF
d_call: .; v_call: TRBV5-4; clone_size: .; j_call: TRBJ2-3; cdr3_nt: TGTGCCAGCACCTCCCGGGGGGATACGCAGTATTTT; cdr3_aa: CASTSRGDTQYF
d_call: .; v_call: TRBV5-1; clone_size: .; j_call: TRBJ1-1; cdr3_nt: TGCGCCAGCAGCTTGGGACAGGCCGGGTTTGAAGCTTTCTTT; cdr3_aa: CASSLGQAGFEAFF
d_call: .; v_call: TRBV7-8; clone_size: .; j_call: TRBJ1-5; cdr3_nt: TGTGCCAGCAGCTTTCGGATTGACAGTCTCGATAGCAATCAGCCCCAGCATTTT; cdr3_aa: CASSFRIDSLDSNQPQHF
d_call: TRBD2; v_call: TRBV27; clone_size: .; j_call: TRBJ2-1; cdr3_nt: TGTGCCAGCGCTGCGGGAGGGAGCGATGAGCAGTTCTTC; cdr3_aa: CASAAGGSDEQFF
d_call: .; v_call: TRBV7-9; clone_size: .; j_call: TRBJ2-1; cdr3_nt: TGTGCCAGCAGCCGCCGACTAGACAATGAGCAGTTCTTC; cdr3_aa: CASSRRLDNEQFF
d_call: TRBD1; v_call: TRBV28; clone_size: .; j_call: TRBJ2-1; cdr3_nt: TGTGCCAGCAGTCCCCCCGGGACAGGGAGCAATGAGCAGTTCTTC; cdr3_aa: CASSPPGTGSNEQFF
d_call: TRBD1; v_call: TRBV19; clone_size: .; j_call: TRBJ1-1; cdr3_nt: TGTGCCAGTAGTGTTACAGGGGGCTGGACTGAAGCTTTCTTT; cdr3_aa: CASSVTGGWTEAFF
d_call: TRBD1; v_call: TRBV9; clone_size: .; j_call: TRBJ2-5; cdr3_nt: TGTGCCAGCAGCGTAGAGGCAGGGGGAAAAGAGACCCAGTACTTC; cdr3_aa: CASSVEAGGKETQYF
d_call: .; v_call: TRBV24-1; clone_size: .; j_call: TRBJ2-1; cdr3_nt: TGTGCCACCAGTGATTTGAGGGGCACCAATAATGAGCAGTTCTTC; cdr3_aa: CATSDLRGTNNEQFF
d_call: .; v_call: TRBV9; clone_size: .; j_call: TRBJ2-3; cdr3_nt: TGTGCCAGCAGCGTCCAGGGAAGGACAGATACGCAGTATTTT; cdr3_aa: CASSVQGRTDTQYF
d_call: TRBD1; v_call: TRBV20-1; clone_size: .; j_call: TRBJ1-5; cdr3_nt: TGCAGTGCTAGTGGGGGACAGGGGAACAATCAGCCCCAGCATTTT; cdr3_aa: CSASGGQGNNQPQHF
d_call: .; v_call: TRBV25-1; clone_size: .; j_call: TRBJ2-7; cdr3_nt: TGTGCCAGCAGTAGACAAGGGGATATCAACGAGCAGTACTTC; cdr3_aa: CASSRQGDINEQYF
d_call: TRBD1; v_call: TRBV5-1; clone_size: .; j_call: TRBJ2-7; cdr3_nt: TGCGCCAGCAGCCTTTCTCAGGCAGGGGGCTACGAGCAGTACTTC; cdr3_aa: CASSLSQAGGYEQYF
d_call: .; v_call: TRBV5-1; clone_size: .; j_call: TRBJ2-1; cdr3_nt: TGCGCCAGCAGCGCCCGCCGGGAGACCTCCTACAATGAGCAGTTCTTC; cdr3_aa: CASSARRETSYNEQFF
d_call: .; v_call: TRBV15; clone_size: .; j_call: TRBJ1-1; cdr3_nt: TGTGCCACCAGATCTAGGAGGTGGGACACTGAAGCTTTCTTT; cdr3_aa: CATRSRRWDTEAFF
d_call: .; v_call: TRBV5-5; clone_size: .; j_call: TRBJ2-7; cdr3_nt: TGTGCCAGCAGCTTGGATCCCAGCTCCTACGAGCAGTACTTC; cdr3_aa: CASSLDPSSYEQYF
d_call: .; v_call: TRBV10-3; clone_size: .; j_call: TRBJ2-1; cdr3_nt: TGTGCCGGGGCTTCCTCGACTAGCTCCTACAATGAGCAGTTCTTC; cdr3_aa: CAGASSTSSYNEQFF
d_call: .; v_call: TRBV7-9; clone_size: .; j_call: TRBJ1-3; cdr3_nt: TGTGCCAGCAGCTTCGGACAGTACTCTGGAAACACCATATATTTT; cdr3_aa: CASSFGQYSGNTIYF
d_call: TRBD2; v_call: TRBV5-1; clone_size: .; j_call: TRBJ2-1; cdr3_nt: TGCGCCAGCAGCTCCTCCGGGACTAGCGTCTCCAATGAGCAGTTCTTC; cdr3_aa: CASSSSGTSVSNEQFF
d_call: .; v_call: TRBV5-1; clone_size: .; j_call: TRBJ1-5; cdr3_nt: TGCGCCAGCAGCTTGGACAATTATAGCAATCAGCCCCAGCATTTT; cdr3_aa: CASSLDNYSNQPQHF
d_call: .; v_call: TRBV27; clone_size: .; j_call: TRBJ2-5; cdr3_nt: TGTGCCAGCAGTCCCCGGGGAGAGACCCAGTACTTC; cdr3_aa: CASSPRGETQYF
d_call: .; v_call: TRBV6-4; clone_size: .; j_call: TRBJ1-3; cdr3_nt: TGTGCCAGCAGTGAAGGAGTCGGAAACACCATATATTTT; cdr3_aa: CASSEGVGNTIYF
d_call: .; v_call: TRBV5-4; clone_size: .; j_call: TRBJ1-2; cdr3_nt: TGTGCCAGCAGCTTGCAAGGGACTACTAACTATGGCTACACCTTC; cdr3_aa: CASSLQGTTNYGYTF
d_call: .; v_call: TRBV4-2; clone_size: .; j_call: TRBJ1-2; cdr3_nt: TGTGCCAGCAGCCAAGATTGGGGGGAAACTAACTATGGCTACACCTTC; cdr3_aa: CASSQDWGETNYGYTF